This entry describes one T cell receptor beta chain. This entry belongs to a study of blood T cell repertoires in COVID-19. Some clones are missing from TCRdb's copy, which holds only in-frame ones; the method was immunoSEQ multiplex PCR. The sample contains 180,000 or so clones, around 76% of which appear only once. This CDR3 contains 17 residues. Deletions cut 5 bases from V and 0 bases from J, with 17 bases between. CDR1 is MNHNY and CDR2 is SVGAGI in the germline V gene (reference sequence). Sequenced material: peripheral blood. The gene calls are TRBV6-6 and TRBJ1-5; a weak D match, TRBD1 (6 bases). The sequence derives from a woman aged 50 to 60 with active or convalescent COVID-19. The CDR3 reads CASSPHGQQLSNQPQHF. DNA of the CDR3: TGTGCCAGCAGTCCTCACGGACAGCAGCTTAGCAATCAGCCCCAGCATTTT.